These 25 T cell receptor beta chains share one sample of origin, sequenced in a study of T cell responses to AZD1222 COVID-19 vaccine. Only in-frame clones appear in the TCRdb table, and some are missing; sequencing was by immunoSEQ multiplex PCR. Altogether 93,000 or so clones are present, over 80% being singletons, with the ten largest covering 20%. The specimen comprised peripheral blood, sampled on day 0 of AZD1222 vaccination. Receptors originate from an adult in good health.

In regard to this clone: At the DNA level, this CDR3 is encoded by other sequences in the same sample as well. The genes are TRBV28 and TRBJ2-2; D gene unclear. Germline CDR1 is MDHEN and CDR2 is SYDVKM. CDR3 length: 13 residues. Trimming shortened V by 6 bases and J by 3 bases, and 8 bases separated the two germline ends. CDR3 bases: TGTGCCAGCAGCCTGGGGTACACCGGGGAGCTGTTTTTT. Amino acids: CASSLGYTGELFF.

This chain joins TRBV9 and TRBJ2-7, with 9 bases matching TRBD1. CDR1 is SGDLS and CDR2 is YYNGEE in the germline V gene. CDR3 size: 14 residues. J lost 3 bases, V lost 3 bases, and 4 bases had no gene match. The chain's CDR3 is CASSGQGEYYEQYF. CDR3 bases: TGTGCCAGCAGCGGACAGGGGGAGTACTACGAGCAGTACTTC.

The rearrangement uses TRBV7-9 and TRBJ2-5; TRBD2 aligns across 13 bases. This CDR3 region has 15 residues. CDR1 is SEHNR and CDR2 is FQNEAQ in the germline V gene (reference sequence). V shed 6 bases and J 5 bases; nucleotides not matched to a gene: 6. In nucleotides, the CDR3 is TGTGCCAGCAGGCCTACTAGCGGGGGGGTCGAGACCCAGTACTTC. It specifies CASRPTSGGVETQYF.

The DNA for the CDR3 is TGTGCCAGCAGAGGGACAGGGATCTCACCCCTCCACTTT. Translating it yields CASRGTGISPLHF. J is TRBJ1-6 and V is TRBV6-5; 9 bases fit TRBD1. In germline, CDR1 is MNHEY, CDR2 SVGAGI. The length of the CDR3 is 13 residues. After removal of 6 bases from V and 10 bases from J, the junction contained 4 bases not matched to a gene.

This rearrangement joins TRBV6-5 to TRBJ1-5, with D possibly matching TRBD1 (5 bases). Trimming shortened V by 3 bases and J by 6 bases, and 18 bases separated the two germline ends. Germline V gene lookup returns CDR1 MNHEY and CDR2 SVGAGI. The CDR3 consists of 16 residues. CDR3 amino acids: CASSYLRGGIGQPQHF. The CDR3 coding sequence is TGTGCCAGCAGTTATCTCCGTGGGGGAATAGGTCAGCCCCAGCATTTT.

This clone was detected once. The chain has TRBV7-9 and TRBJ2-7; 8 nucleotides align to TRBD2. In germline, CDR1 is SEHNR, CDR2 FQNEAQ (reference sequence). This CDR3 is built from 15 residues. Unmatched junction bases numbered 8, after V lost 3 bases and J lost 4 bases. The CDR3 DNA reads TGTGCCAGCAGCTTCGCTTCTAGCGGGTTGTACGAGCAGTACTTC. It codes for CASSFASSGLYEQYF.

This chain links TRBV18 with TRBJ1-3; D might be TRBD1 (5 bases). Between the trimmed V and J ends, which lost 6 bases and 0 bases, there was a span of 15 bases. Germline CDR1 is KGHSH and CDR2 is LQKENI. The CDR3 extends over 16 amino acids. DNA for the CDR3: TGTGCCAGCTCGCCCAGGTTCGACAGCTCTGGAAACACCATATATTTT. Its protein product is CASSPRFDSSGNTIYF.

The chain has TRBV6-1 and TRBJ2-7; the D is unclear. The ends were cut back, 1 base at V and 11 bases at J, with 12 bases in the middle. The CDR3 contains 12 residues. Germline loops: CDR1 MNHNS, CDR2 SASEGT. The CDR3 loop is CASSEGEKVKYF. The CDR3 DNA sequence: TGTGCCAGCAGTGAAGGGGAAAAGGTCAAGTACTTC.

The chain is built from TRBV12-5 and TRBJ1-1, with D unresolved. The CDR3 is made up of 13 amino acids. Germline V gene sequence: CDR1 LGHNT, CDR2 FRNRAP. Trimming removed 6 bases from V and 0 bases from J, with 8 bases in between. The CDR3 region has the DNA TGTGCTAGTGGCCTCGAAATGAACACTGAAGCTTTCTTT. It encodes CASGLEMNTEAFF.

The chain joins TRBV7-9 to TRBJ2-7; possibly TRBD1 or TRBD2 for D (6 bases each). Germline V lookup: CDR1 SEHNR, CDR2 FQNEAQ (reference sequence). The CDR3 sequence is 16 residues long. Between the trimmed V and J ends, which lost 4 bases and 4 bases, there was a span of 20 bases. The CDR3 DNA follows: TGTGCCAGCAGCTCCCTATACGGGGGCGGGGATTACGAGCAGTACTTC. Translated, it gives CASSSLYGGGDYEQYF.

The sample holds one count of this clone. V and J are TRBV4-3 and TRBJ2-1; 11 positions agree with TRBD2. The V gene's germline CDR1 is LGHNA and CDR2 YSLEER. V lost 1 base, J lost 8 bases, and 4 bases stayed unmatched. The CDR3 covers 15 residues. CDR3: CASSQVAGGYDEQFF. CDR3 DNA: TGCGCCAGCAGCCAAGTAGCGGGGGGGTATGATGAGCAGTTCTTC.

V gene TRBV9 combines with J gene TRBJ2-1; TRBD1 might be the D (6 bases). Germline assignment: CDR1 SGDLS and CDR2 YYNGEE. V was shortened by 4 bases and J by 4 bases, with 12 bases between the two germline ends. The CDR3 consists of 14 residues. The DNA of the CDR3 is TGTGCCAGCAGCCTCGGTCAGGGGTACAATGAGCAGTTCTTC. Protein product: CASSLGQGYNEQFF.

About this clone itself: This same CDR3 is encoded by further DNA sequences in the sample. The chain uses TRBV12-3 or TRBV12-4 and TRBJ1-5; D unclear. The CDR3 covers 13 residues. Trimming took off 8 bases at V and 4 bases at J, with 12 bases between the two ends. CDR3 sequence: CASQLGGNQPQHF. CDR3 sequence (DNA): TGTGCCAGCCAATTGGGTGGGAATCAGCCCCAGCATTTT.

CDR3 nucleotides: TGTGCCAGCGGAAGACAGATCTCTGGGGCCAACGTCCTGACTTTC. It yields the protein CASGRQISGANVLTF. The J gene is TRBJ2-6, the V gene TRBV2, with D possibly being TRBD1 (5 bases). Germline CDR1 reads SNHLY; CDR2 reads FYNNEI. This CDR3 is 15 amino acids long. V lost 8 bases and J 0 bases, leaving 11 bases between the germline ends.

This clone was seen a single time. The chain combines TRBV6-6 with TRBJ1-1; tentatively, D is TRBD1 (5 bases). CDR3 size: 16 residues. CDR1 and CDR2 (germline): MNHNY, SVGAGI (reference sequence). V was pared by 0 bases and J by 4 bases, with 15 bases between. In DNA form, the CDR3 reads TGTGCCAGCAGTTACTCGGGGCAGGGAATGGGCACTGAAGCTTTCTTT. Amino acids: CASSYSGQGMGTEAFF.

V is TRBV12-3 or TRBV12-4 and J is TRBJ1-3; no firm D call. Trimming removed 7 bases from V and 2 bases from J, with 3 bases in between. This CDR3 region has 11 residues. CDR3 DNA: TGTGCCAGCACACCTGGAAACACCATATATTTT. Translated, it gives CASTPGNTIYF.

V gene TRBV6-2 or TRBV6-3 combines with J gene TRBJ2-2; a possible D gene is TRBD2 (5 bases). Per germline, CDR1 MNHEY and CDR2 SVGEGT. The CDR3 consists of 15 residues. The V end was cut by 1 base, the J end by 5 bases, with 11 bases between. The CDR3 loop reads CASSYYVGGTGELFF. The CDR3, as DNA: TGTGCCAGCAGTTACTACGTCGGCGGGACCGGGGAGCTGTTTTTT.

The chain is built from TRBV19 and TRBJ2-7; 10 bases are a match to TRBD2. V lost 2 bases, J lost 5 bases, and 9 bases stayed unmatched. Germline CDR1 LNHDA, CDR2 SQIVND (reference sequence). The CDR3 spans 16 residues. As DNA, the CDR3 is TGTGCCAGTAGTATACGGGGTCTAGCGGGAGCAAACGAGCAGTACTTC. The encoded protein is CASSIRGLAGANEQYF.

The CDR3 DNA is TGCAGTGCTTCCCTTTGGGGTGAGCAGTTCTTC. It yields the protein CSASLWGEQFF. The chain combines TRBV20-1 with TRBJ2-1; D is undetermined. The ends were cut back, 5 bases at V and 9 bases at J, with 11 bases in the middle. The CDR3 spans 11 residues. Germline lookup yields CDR1 DFQATT and CDR2 SNEGSKA (reference sequence).

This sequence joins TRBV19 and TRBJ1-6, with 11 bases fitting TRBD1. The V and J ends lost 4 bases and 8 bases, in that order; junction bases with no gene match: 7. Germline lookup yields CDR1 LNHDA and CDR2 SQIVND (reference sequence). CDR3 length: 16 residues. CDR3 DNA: TGTGCCAGTAGTACGCACGGACAGGGGGCTTATTCACCCCTCCACTTT. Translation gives CASSTHGQGAYSPLHF.

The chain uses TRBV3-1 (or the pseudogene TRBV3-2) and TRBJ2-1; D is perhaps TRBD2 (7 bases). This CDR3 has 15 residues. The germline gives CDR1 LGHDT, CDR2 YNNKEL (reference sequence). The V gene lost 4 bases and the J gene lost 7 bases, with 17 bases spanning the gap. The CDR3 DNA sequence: TGTGCCAGCAGCCCCCGCACGGGGGGCGGGAATGAGCAGTTCTTC. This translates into CASSPRTGGGNEQFF.

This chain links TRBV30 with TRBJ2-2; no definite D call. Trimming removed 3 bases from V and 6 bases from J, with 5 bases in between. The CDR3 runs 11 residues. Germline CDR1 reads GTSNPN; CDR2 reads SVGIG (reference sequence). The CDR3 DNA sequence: TGTGCCTGGAGGGGATCCGGGGAGCTGTTTTTT. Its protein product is CAWRGSGELFF.

The CDR3 protein is CASSWHQGPGELFF. The CDR3 region has the DNA TGTGCCAGCAGTTGGCACCAGGGTCCCGGGGAGCTGTTTTTT. V usage is TRBV28 and J usage is TRBJ2-2, with D maybe TRBD1 (5 bases). The CDR3 sequence is 14 residues long. Trimming stripped 4 bases from V and 6 bases from J, with 12 bases between. Germline-derived CDR1 and CDR2 are MDHEN and SYDVKM.

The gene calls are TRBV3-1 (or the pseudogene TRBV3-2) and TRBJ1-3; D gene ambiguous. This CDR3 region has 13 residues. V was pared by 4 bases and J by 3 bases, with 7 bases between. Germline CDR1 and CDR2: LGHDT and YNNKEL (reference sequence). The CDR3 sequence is CASSPTLGNTIYF. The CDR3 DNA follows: TGTGCCAGCAGCCCCACCCTTGGAAACACCATATATTTT.

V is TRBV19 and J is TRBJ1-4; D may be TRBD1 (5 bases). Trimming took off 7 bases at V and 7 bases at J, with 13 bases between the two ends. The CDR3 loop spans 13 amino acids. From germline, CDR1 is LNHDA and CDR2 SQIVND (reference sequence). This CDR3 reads CASTLPGGEKLFF. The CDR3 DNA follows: TGTGCCAGTACCCTCCCCGGGGGTGAAAAACTGTTTTTT.